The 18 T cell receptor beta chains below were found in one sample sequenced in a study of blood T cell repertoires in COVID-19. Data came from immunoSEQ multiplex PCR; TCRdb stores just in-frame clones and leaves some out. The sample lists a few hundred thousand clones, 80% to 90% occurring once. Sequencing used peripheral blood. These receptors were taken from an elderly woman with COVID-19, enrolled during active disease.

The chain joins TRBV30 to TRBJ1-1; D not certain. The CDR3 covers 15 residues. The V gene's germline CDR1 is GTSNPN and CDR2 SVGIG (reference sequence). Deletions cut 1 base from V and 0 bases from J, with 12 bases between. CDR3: CAWSALGGMNTEAFF. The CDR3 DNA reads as TGTGCCTGGAGTGCCCTTGGAGGGATGAACACTGAAGCTTTCTTT. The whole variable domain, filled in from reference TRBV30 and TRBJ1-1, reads SQTIHQWPATLVQPVGSPLSLECTVEGTSNPNLYWYRQAAGRGLQLLFYSVGIGQISSEVPQNLSASRPQDRQFILSSKKLLLSDSGFYLCAWSALGGMNTEAFFGQGTRLTVV.

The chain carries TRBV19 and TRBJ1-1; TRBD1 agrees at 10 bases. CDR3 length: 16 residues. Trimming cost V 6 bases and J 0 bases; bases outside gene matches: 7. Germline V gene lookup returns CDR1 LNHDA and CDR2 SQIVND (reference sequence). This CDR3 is CASSPTGGLLNTEAFF. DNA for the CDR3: TGTGCCAGTAGCCCGACAGGGGGCCTTTTGAACACTGAAGCTTTCTTT. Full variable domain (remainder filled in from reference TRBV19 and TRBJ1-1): DGGITQSPKYLFRKEGQNVTLSCEQNLNHDAMYWYRQDPGQGLRLIYYSQIVNDFQKGDIAEGYSVSREKKESFPLTVTSAQKNPTAFYLCASSPTGGLLNTEAFFGQGTRLTVV.

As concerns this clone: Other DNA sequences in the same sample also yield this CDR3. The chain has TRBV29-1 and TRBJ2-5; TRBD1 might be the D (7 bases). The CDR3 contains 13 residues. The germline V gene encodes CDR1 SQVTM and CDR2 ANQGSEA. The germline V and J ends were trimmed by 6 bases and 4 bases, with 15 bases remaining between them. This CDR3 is CSVRQGGGETQYF. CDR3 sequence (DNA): TGCAGCGTACGACAGGGAGGAGGAGAGACCCAGTACTTC.

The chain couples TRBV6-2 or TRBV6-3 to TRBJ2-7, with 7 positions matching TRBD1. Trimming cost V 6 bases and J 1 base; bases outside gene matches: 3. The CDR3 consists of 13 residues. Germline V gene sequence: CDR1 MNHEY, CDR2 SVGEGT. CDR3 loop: CASSQGQSYEQYF. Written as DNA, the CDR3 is TGTGCCAGCAGCCAGGGACAGTCCTACGAGCAGTACTTC.

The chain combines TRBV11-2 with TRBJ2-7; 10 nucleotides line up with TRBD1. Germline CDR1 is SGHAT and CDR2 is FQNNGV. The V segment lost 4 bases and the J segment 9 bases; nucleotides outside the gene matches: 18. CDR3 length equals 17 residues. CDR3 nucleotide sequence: TGTGCCAGCAGCTCTAGCTGGGGGGGACAGGGGTCACCCGGGCAGTACTTC. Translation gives CASSSSWGGQGSPGQYF. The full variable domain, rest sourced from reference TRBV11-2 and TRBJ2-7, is EAGVAQSPRYKIIEKRQSVAFWCNPISGHATLYWYQQILGQGPKLLIQFQNNGVVDDSQLPKDRFSAERLKGVDSTLKIQPAKLEDSAVYLCASSSSWGGQGSPGQYFGPGTRLTVT.

CDR3 DNA: TGCAGCGTTGAGCTCCAAGCAAACAATGAGCAGTTCTTC. Translation gives CSVELQANNEQFF. The rearrangement links TRBV29-1 to TRBJ2-1; no definite D call. Between the trimmed V and J ends, which lost 3 bases and 5 bases, there was a span of 11 bases. The CDR3 covers 13 residues. Germline-derived CDR1 and CDR2 are SQVTM and ANQGSEA.

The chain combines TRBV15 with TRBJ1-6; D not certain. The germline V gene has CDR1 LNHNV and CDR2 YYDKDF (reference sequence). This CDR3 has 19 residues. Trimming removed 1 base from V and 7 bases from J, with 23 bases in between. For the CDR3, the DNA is TGTGCCACCAGCAGAGCAAGACAAAGGGCGAGGGATACAAATTCACCCCTCCACTTT. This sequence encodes CATSRARQRARDTNSPLHF.

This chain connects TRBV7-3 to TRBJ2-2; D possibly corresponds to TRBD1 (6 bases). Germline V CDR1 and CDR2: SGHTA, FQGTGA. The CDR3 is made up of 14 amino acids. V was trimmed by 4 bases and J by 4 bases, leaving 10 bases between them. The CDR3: CASSSGQTTGELFF. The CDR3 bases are TGTGCCAGCAGCTCAGGACAGACCACCGGGGAGCTGTTTTTT.

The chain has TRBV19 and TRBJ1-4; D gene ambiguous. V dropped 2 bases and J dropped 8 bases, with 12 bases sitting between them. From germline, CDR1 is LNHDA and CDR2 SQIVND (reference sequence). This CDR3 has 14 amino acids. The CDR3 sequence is CASSIYSAGEKLFF. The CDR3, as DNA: TGTGCCAGTAGTATATATAGTGCGGGCGAAAAACTGTTTTTT.

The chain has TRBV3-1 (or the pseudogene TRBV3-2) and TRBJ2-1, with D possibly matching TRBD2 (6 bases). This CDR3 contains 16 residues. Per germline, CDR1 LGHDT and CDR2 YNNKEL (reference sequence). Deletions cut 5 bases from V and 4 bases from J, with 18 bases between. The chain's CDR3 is CASSVPGLDPYNEQFF. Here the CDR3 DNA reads TGTGCCAGCAGCGTACCGGGACTGGATCCTTACAATGAGCAGTTCTTC.

For the CDR3, the DNA is TGCGCCAGCAGCTCGGCTCAGGGGTCCGCTAATGAAAAACTGTTTTTT. Its translation: CASSSAQGSANEKLFF. The gene calls are TRBV5-1 and TRBJ1-4, with a tentative D call TRBD1 (6 bases). CDR3 length: 16 residues. Germline V gene data show CDR1 as SGHRS and CDR2 as YFSETQ. Trimming removed 3 bases at V and 3 bases at J, with 15 bases between.

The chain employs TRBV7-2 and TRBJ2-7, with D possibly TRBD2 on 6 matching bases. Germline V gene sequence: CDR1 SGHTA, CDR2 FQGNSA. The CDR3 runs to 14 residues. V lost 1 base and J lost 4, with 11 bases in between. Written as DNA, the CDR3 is TGTGCCAGCAGCTTAGGGGCAGGGAGGTACGAGCAGTACTTC. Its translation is CASSLGAGRYEQYF.

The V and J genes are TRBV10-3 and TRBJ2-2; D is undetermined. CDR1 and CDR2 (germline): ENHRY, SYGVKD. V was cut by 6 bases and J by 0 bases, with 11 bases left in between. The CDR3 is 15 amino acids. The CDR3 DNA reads TGTGCCATCAGCGACACGGTTACGAACACCGGGGAGCTGTTTTTT. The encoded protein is CAISDTVTNTGELFF.

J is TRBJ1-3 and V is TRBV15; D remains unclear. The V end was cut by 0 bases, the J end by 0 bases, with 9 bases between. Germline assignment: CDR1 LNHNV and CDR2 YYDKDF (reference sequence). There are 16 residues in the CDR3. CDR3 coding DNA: TGTGCCACCAGCAGAGATTTTACCAGCTCTGGAAACACCATATATTTT. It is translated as CATSRDFTSSGNTIYF.

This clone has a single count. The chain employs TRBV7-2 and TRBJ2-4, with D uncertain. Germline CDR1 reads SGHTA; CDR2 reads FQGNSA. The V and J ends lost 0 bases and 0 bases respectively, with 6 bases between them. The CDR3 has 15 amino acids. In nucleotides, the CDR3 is TGTGCCAGCAGCTTAGCCCTAGAAGCCAAAAACATTCAGTACTTC. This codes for CASSLALEAKNIQYF.

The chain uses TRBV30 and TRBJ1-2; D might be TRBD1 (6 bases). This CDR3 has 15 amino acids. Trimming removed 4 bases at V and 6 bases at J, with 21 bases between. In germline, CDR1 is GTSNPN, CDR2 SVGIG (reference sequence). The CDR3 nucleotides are TGTGCCTGGATCCCAGGGGCAGAAATAGGGCATGGCTACACCTTC. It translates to CAWIPGAEIGHGYTF. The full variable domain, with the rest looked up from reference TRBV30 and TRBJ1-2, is SQTIHQWPATLVQPVGSPLSLECTVEGTSNPNLYWYRQAAGRGLQLLFYSVGIGQISSEVPQNLSASRPQDRQFILSSKKLLLSDSGFYLCAWIPGAEIGHGYTFGSGTRLTVV.

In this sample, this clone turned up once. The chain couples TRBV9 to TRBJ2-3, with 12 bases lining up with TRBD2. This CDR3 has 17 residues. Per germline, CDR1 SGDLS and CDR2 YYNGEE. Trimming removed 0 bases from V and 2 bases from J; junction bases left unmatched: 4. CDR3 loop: CASSVGGLAGFTDTQYF. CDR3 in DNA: TGTGCCAGCAGCGTAGGGGGACTAGCGGGCTTCACAGATACGCAGTATTTT.

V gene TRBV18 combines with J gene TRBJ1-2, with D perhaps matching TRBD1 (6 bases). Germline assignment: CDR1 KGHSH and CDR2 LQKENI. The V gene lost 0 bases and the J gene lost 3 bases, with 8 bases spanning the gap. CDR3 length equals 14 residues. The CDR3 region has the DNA TGTGCCAGCTCACCACCGGCAGGGGACTATGGCTACACCTTC. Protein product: CASSPPAGDYGYTF. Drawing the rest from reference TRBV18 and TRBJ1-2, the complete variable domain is NAGVMQNPRHLVRRRGQEARLRCSPMKGHSHVYWYRQLPEEGLKFMVYLQKENIIDESGMPKERFSAEFPKEGPSILRIQQVVRGDSAAYFCASSPPAGDYGYTFGSGTRLTVV.